The sequence of this T cell receptor (beta chain) was determined in a study of cytotoxic CD8 clonotypes in ibrutinib-treated CLL. The overall study: Recorded responses included about 25 partial and 2 complete; following median approximately 68 months, approximately 14 stayed remitted and roughly 12 progressed. The sample average was roughly 240,000 productive templates and roughly 94,000 productive rearrangements.

Assay: immunoSEQ multiplex PCR; the TCRdb copy retains only in-frame clones and omits some. The sample contains fewer than 50,000 clones, 60% to 75% of which appear only once. Genomic DNA (roughly 1.9 micrograms) was obtained from cryopreserved PBMCs for construction of TCR beta libraries. The V and J ends lost 4 bases and 4 bases respectively, with 11 bases between them. CDR1 is SGHRS and CDR2 is YFSETQ in the germline V gene. This CDR3 is built from 13 residues. This chain connects TRBV5-1 to TRBJ2-5, with D perhaps matching TRBD2 (6 bases). The sequence came from a human donor with chronic lymphocytic leukemia. Sequences were derived from PBMCs, sampled after 12 months of ibrutinib treatment. This CDR3 reads CASSLRLGETQYF. In nucleotides, the CDR3 is TGCGCCAGCAGCCTCCGACTAGGAGAGACCCAGTACTTC.